This is a list of T cell receptor beta chains from one sample in a study of STAT5B mutations in CD4+ large granular lymphocyte leukemia. Profiling relied on immunoSEQ multiplex PCR, and the TCRdb table lists in-frame clones only, not all of them. The table records 25,000 to 35,000 clones, under 85% of them present only once. Sequenced material: CD4+ T cells from blood buffy coats. These receptors were obtained from a human donor in good health. The CDR3 runs from the conserved cysteine through the conserved F or W.

J	V	CDR3
TRBJ2-5	TRBV2	CARQRDQGGETQYF
TRBJ1-5	TRBV6-1	CASSDFNQPQHF
TRBJ1-2	TRBV11-2	CASSKDRVANYGYTF
TRBJ2-2	TRBV11-3	CASSLSWSGGELFF
TRBJ2-3	TRBV29-1	CSVDRVAGKTDTQYF
TRBJ1-1	TRBV7-7	CASSPGGLTEAFF
TRBJ1-5	TRBV27	CASSGQNQPQHF
TRBJ2-1	TRBV30	CAWSGDRAVFF
TRBJ2-5	TRBV2	CASSEGRRIETQYF
TRBJ2-5	TRBV5-1	CASSLVSRGETQYF
TRBJ2-5	TRBV5-6	CASSLAASGGPETQYF
TRBJ2-7	TRBV5-8	CASSLQGFEQYF
TRBJ2-1	TRBV5-1	CASSHGQESSYNEQFF
TRBJ1-2	TRBV19	CATHTRVGGYTF
TRBJ2-1	TRBV10-3	CAIRGSGGAAPYNEQFF
TRBJ2-6	TRBV5-1	CASSLSGTGANVLTF
TRBJ2-2	TRBV28	CASSLGDRGTGELFF
TRBJ1-1	TRBV7-9	CASSHGDRANTEAFF
TRBJ2-1	TRBV5-4	CASSLGGRSSSYNEQFF
TRBJ2-2	TRBV27	CASSFGTGVTGELFF
TRBJ1-1	TRBV6-5	CASSRAHENTEAFF
TRBJ2-7	TRBV7-9	CASSSGLAVSYEQYF
TRBJ1-1	TRBV28	CAYSRGNEAFF
TRBJ1-1	TRBV5-4	CASSLEGRDRGPNTEAFF
TRBJ2-1	TRBV2	CAGSGPYNEQFF
TRBJ1-1	TRBV27	CASSFSTPNTEAFF
TRBJ1-4	TRBV6-1	CASSATEATNEKLFF
TRBJ2-1	TRBV7-9	CASEGTSGNNEQFF
TRBJ2-5	TRBV12-5	CASDSLAGPKETQYF
TRBJ1-3	TRBV7-2	CASSLESSGNTIYF
TRBJ2-3	TRBV5-8	CASSLGGQGAVDTQYF
TRBJ2-1	TRBV6-1	CASSELAGVNEQFF
TRBJ1-1	TRBV7-2	CASSSQGTAGSTEAFF
TRBJ2-5	TRBV5-6	CAAGTGTRETQYF
TRBJ1-2	TRBV6-6	CASSYDGGNYGYTF
TRBJ1-2	TRBV30	CASPLGRTNYGYTF
TRBJ2-7	TRBV10-3	CAISESRAGYEQYF
TRBJ2-4	TRBV4-1	CASSQEGSAQAKNIQYF
TRBJ2-1	TRBV5-1	CASSVGQYNEQFF
TRBJ1-1	TRBV14	CASSHRQGRGNTEAFF
TRBJ2-3	TRBV7-8	CASSLSPSWGTDTQYF
TRBJ1-5	TRBV6-1	CASSVGQVNQPQHF
TRBJ2-5	TRBV30	CAWGRGPETQYF
TRBJ2-5	TRBV29-1	CSVVGAGGGTQYF
TRBJ2-5	TRBV5-4	CASSLSGTQETQYF
TRBJ1-1	TRBV28	CASSTLRTFTEAFF